The 14 T cell receptor beta chains in this list originate from one sample, sequenced in a study of cytomegalovirus exposure and HLA in healthy donors. Repertoires were generated with immunoSEQ multiplex PCR, while TCRdb's copy carries only in-frame clones and drops some. Of about 110,000 clones in the sample, approximately 94% were seen once. Material for sequencing was PBMCs. Receptors were obtained from a woman between 18 and 29 years old in good health and CMV-seronegative.

This clone was counted only a few times. This rearrangement joins TRBV6-4 to TRBJ2-3, with 8 positions matching TRBD2. The CDR3 is made up of 15 amino acids. The germline gives CDR1 MRHNA, CDR2 SNTAGT. Trimming cost V 6 bases and J 2 bases; bases outside gene matches: 7. The CDR3: CASSPALADTDTQYF. The CDR3 coding sequence is TGTGCCAGCAGCCCGGCACTAGCGGACACAGATACGCAGTATTTT.

In its sample, this clone was seen once. V usage is TRBV4-2 and J usage is TRBJ1-1, with 11 bases that match TRBD1. CDR1 LGHNA and CDR2 YNFKEQ come from the germline V gene. J lost 8 bases, V lost 1 base, and 9 bases had no gene match. The CDR3 is 16 residues long. Here the CDR3 DNA reads TGTGCCAGCAGCCAAGGTGGGACAGGGGGGTTTTTAGAAGCTTTCTTT. This encodes CASSQGGTGGFLEAFF.

The chain links TRBV28 to TRBJ1-2; 8 bases are a match to TRBD1. Looked up from germline, CDR1 is MDHEN and CDR2 is SYDVKM. The CDR3 consists of 13 residues. Trimming took 9 bases from V and 4 from J; bases not matched to a gene: 7. CDR3 residues: CASRTGQVYGYTF. The CDR3, as DNA: TGTGCCAGTAGGACGGGACAGGTCTATGGCTACACCTTC.

The V call is TRBV25-1, the J call TRBJ2-5, with TRBD2 matching over 13 bases. V gave up 5 bases and J gave up 4 bases; unmatched junction bases: 4. The germline CDR1 and CDR2 sequences are MGHDK and SYGVNS. The CDR3 covers 15 residues. CDR3 loop: CASSWGLAGRETQYF. The CDR3 DNA sequence: TGTGCCAGCAGTTGGGGACTAGCGGGGAGAGAGACCCAGTACTTC.

The genes are TRBV5-6 and TRBJ2-1, with TRBD1 matching over 8 bases. Germline CDR1 is SGHDT and CDR2 is YYEEEE. Unmatched junction bases numbered 7, after V lost 4 bases and J lost 4 bases. There are 15 residues in the CDR3. This chain's CDR3 is CASSTGTGGYNEQFF. The DNA for the CDR3 is TGTGCCAGCAGCACCGGGACAGGAGGTTACAATGAGCAGTTCTTC. The full variable domain, in which reference TRBV5-6 and TRBJ2-1 provide the parts outside the CDR3, is DAGVTQSPTHLIKTRGQQVTLRCSPKSGHDTVSWYQQALGQGPQFIFQYYEEEERQRGNFPDRFSGHQFPNYSSELNVNALLLGDSALYLCASSTGTGGYNEQFFGPGTRLTVL.

The chain is built from TRBV2 and TRBJ1-1; no definite D call. CDR3 length equals 11 residues. Per germline, CDR1 SNHLY and CDR2 FYNNEI. V was clipped by 7 bases and J by 5 bases, with 8 bases between them. The CDR3 nucleotides read TGTGCCAGCAACGGGGATACTGAAGCTTTCTTT. It specifies CASNGDTEAFF.

The rearrangement joins TRBV28 to TRBJ1-4; 8 bases map to TRBD1. J lost 4 bases, V lost 3 bases, and 4 bases had no gene match. Germline CDR1 reads MDHEN; CDR2 reads SYDVKM. The length of the CDR3 is 15 residues. As DNA, the CDR3 is TGTGCCAGCAGTTTGTGGACAGGGATTAATGAAAAACTGTTTTTT. This gives the protein CASSLWTGINEKLFF.

This clone was observed once. The chain uses TRBV7-8 and TRBJ2-7, with 12 bases that match TRBD2. In germline, CDR1 is SGHVS, CDR2 FQNEAQ. Losses at the gene ends were 2 bases for V and 2 bases for J; bases not matched to a gene: 4. This CDR3 region has 16 residues. CDR3 amino acids: CASSLLASGGAYEQYF. The CDR3 DNA sequence: TGTGCCAGCAGCTTACTAGCTAGCGGGGGGGCCTACGAGCAGTACTTC.

The chain links TRBV7-9 to TRBJ2-7; 8 bases line up with TRBD2. The CDR3 totals 14 residues. The J segment lost 2 bases and the V segment lost 5 bases, leaving 5 bases of the junction unmatched. CDR1 is SEHNR, CDR2 FQNEAQ, per germline (reference sequence). The CDR3 region has the DNA TGTGCCAGCAGCGTTAGCGGGACCACCTACGAGCAGTACTTC. Protein: CASSVSGTTYEQYF.

This clone was picked up one time. The V gene is TRBV6-1, the J gene TRBJ2-5, with 7 bases aligning to TRBD1. Trimming at V came to 4 bases and at J to 1 base, leaving 3 bases not matched to a gene. CDR1 and CDR2 from the germline V gene are MNHNS and SASEGT. The CDR3 length is 14 residues. CDR3 loop: CASSGWDSQETQYF. The CDR3 nucleotides read TGTGCCAGCAGTGGCTGGGACAGCCAAGAGACCCAGTACTTC.

The gene calls are TRBV5-1 and TRBJ1-1; D remains unclear. With 2 bases removed from V and 4 bases from J, the gap between germline ends came to 12 bases. The CDR3 has 14 residues. Per the germline V gene, CDR1 is SGHRS and CDR2 is YFSETQ. Here the CDR3 reads CASSFDSRSTEAFF. Written as DNA, the CDR3 is TGCGCCAGCAGCTTCGATTCGAGGAGCACTGAAGCTTTCTTT.

CDR3 in amino acids: CASSPRPWGDTEAFF. DNA for the CDR3: TGTGCCAGCAGCCCCCGGCCCTGGGGGGACACTGAAGCTTTCTTT. This chain connects TRBV7-8 to TRBJ1-1; a weak D match, TRBD1 (5 bases). Germline CDR1 and CDR2: SGHVS and FQNEAQ. The CDR3 spans 15 residues. V was clipped by 5 bases and J by 3 bases, with 16 bases between them.

The chain has TRBV14 and TRBJ2-3, with 10 bases fitting TRBD1. From germline, CDR1 is SGHDN and CDR2 FVKESK. V trimming: 7 bases; J trimming: 3 bases; junction bases outside the gene matches: 4. The CDR3 runs 14 residues. The CDR3 is CASTGQGVTDTQYF. The DNA of the CDR3 is TGTGCCAGCACTGGACAGGGGGTGACAGATACGCAGTATTTT.

V usage is TRBV28 and J usage is TRBJ2-5, with D possibly TRBD2 on 6 matching bases. The CDR3 length is 13 residues. Germline V gene data show CDR1 as MDHEN and CDR2 as SYDVKM. DNA of the CDR3: TGTGCGACAAGGGCGGGGCAGGTTGAGACCCAGTACTTC. Encoded protein: CATRAGQVETQYF.